What follows are 7 T cell receptor beta chains derived from one specimen sequenced in a study of blood T cell repertoires in COVID-19. The method was immunoSEQ multiplex PCR; TCRdb's version includes in-frame clones alone and lacks a portion of them. Of 300,000 to 400,000 clones listed, around 90% are singletons. The specimen was peripheral blood. These receptor sequences come from a man aged 50-59 years with active or convalescent COVID-19.

V is TRBV18 and J is TRBJ2-1; possibly TRBD1 for D (5 bases). Germline V CDR1 and CDR2: KGHSH, LQKENI. The CDR3 sequence is 15 residues long. Trimming shortened V by 5 bases and J by 0 bases, and 11 bases separated the two germline ends. The CDR3 region is CASSTDMSSYNEQFF. In DNA form, the CDR3 reads TGTGCCAGCTCAACGGACATGAGCTCCTACAATGAGCAGTTCTTC. The full variable domain, its missing parts supplied by reference TRBV18 and TRBJ2-1, is NAGVMQNPRHLVRRRGQEARLRCSPMKGHSHVYWYRQLPEEGLKFMVYLQKENIIDESGMPKERFSAEFPKEGPSILRIQQVVRGDSAAYFCASSTDMSSYNEQFFGPGTRLTVL.

The CDR3 DNA reads TGTGCCGCCAACAGGGAGGGAGGCAATCAGCCCCAGCATTTT. Translated, it gives CAANREGGNQPQHF. The chain has TRBV10-3 and TRBJ1-5, with D maybe TRBD1 (6 bases). This CDR3 spans 14 amino acids. Germline CDR1 ENHRY, CDR2 SYGVKD. V was pared by 11 bases and J by 2 bases, with 16 bases between.

The rearrangement uses TRBV27 and TRBJ2-1; 8 nucleotides match TRBD2. This CDR3 has 15 residues. Trimming took 5 bases from V and 5 from J; bases not matched to a gene: 8. CDR1 is MNHEY, CDR2 SMNVEV, per germline (reference sequence). Here the CDR3 DNA reads TGTGCCAGCAGTCGGGGGACTAGGGGGAACAATGAGCAGTTCTTC. Residues: CASSRGTRGNNEQFF.

This chain uses TRBV2 with TRBJ2-7; 8 bases line up with TRBD1. CDR3 length: 13 amino acids. Losses at the gene ends were 7 bases for V and 5 bases for J; bases not matched to a gene: 7. The germline V gene has CDR1 SNHLY and CDR2 FYNNEI. As DNA, the CDR3 is TGTGCCAGCAACGTGGACAGGGCAGACGAGCAGTACTTC. It is translated as CASNVDRADEQYF.

The chain links TRBV5-4 to TRBJ1-1; 9 bases align to TRBD1. CDR1 is SGHNT, CDR2 YYREEE, per germline (reference sequence). This CDR3 contains 14 residues. The trim removed 5 bases at V and 0 bases at J, leaving 2 bases unmatched. The CDR3: CASRRDRVNTEAFF. DNA for the CDR3: TGTGCCAGCAGGCGGGACAGGGTGAACACTGAAGCTTTCTTT.

As concerns this clone: The sample has other DNA sequences that encode this CDR3 too. V and J are TRBV2 and TRBJ1-5; D is undetermined. Germline V gene data show CDR1 as SNHLY and CDR2 as FYNNEI. V was clipped by 2 bases and J by 5 bases, with 7 bases between them. The length of the CDR3 is 13 residues. The CDR3 DNA is TGTGCCAGCAGTGAATCCGGGGATCAGCCCCAGCATTTT. Translated, it gives CASSESGDQPQHF.

V usage is TRBV28 and J usage is TRBJ1-6, with TRBD1 matching 11 bases. With V trimmed by 11 bases and J by 10 bases, 4 bases remained unmatched. Germline V CDR1 and CDR2: MDHEN, SYDVKM. This CDR3 has 12 amino acids. CDR3 region: CASGTGGSPLHF. The CDR3 DNA sequence: TGTGCCTCCGGGACAGGGGGATCACCCCTCCACTTT.